A single sample gave rise to the 9 T cell receptor beta chains below, sequenced in a study of T-cell reconstitution after alpha-beta-depleted transplantation in children. Unique molecular identifiers were incorporated when the TCRbeta library was constructed. TCRdb re-derived calls from the PCR reads in MiXCR, one entry per CDR3 protein. The sample holds 250,000 to 300,000 distinct CDR3 sequences, around 10% seen once. Sequenced here: PBMCs, sampled before TCRalphabeta/CD19-depleted stem cell transplant. The receptors here all came from a boy under two years old with acute myeloid leukemia, due to receive a stem cell transplant.

In its sample, this clonotype was seen a few times. The chain employs TRBV4-3 and TRBJ2-1; 7 bases agree with TRBD1. There are 17 residues in the CDR3. Germline trimming cut 3 bases from V and 0 bases from J; bases unmatched to any gene: 8. Germline-derived CDR1 and CDR2 are LGHNA and YSLEER. The CDR3 nucleotides read TGCGCCAGCAGCCATCTACAGGGGCCCCGCTCCTACAATGAGCAGTTCTTC. Amino acid sequence: CASSHLQGPRSYNEQFF.

This clonotype was counted ten times or more. The J gene is TRBJ2-2, the V gene TRBV29-1, with D hard to call. The germline V gene encodes CDR1 SQVTM and CDR2 ANQGSEA. CDR3 length: 13 amino acids. Trimming removed 4 bases from V and 3 bases from J, with 9 bases in between. CDR3 in DNA: TGCAGCGTTGGCCAGGTGCACACCGGGGAGCTGTTTTTT. It specifies CSVGQVHTGELFF.

This clonotype was found many times. The chain couples TRBV9 to TRBJ2-1; no firm D call. From germline, CDR1 is SGDLS and CDR2 YYNGEE. Trimming took off 3 bases at V and 6 bases at J, with 4 bases between the two ends. The CDR3 contains 11 residues. DNA for the CDR3: TGTGCCAGCAGCGCAAGCAATGAGCAGTTCTTC. This codes for CASSASNEQFF.

This clonotype was counted many times. The chain links TRBV6-5 to TRBJ2-7; possibly TRBD2 for D (6 bases). Germline V CDR1 and CDR2: MNHEY, SVGAGI. The germline V and J ends were trimmed by 0 bases and 7 bases, with 16 bases remaining between them. This CDR3 region has 15 residues. CDR3 protein: CASSYSPWGAGEQYF. CDR3 in DNA: TGTGCCAGCAGTTACTCTCCATGGGGTGCGGGAGAGCAGTACTTC.

This clonotype appeared a few times. The J gene is TRBJ1-4, the V gene TRBV28; no clear D. Germline lookup yields CDR1 MDHEN and CDR2 SYDVKM. Between the trimmed V and J ends, which lost 7 bases and 3 bases, there was a span of 12 bases. This CDR3 region has 14 residues. CDR3 sequence reads: CASTLGNPNEKLFF. The CDR3 coding sequence is TGTGCCAGCACCCTGGGCAACCCTAATGAAAAACTGTTTTTT.

This clonotype was counted ten times or more. J is TRBJ2-2 and V is TRBV4-3; D might be TRBD1 (6 bases). The CDR3 runs 15 residues. Germline lookup yields CDR1 LGHNA and CDR2 YSLEER. Deletions cut 0 bases from V and 6 bases from J, with 11 bases between. In DNA form, the CDR3 reads TGCGCCAGCAGCCAAGAATCATACAGGGCCGGGGAGCTGTTTTTT. This encodes CASSQESYRAGELFF.

This clonotype was counted at least ten times. The V call is TRBV3-1, the J call TRBJ2-7; D ambiguous. The germline V gene has CDR1 LGHDT and CDR2 YNNKEL (reference sequence). V was cut by 1 base and J by 2 bases, with 12 bases left in between. The CDR3 extends over 15 amino acids. For the CDR3, the DNA is TGTGCCAGCAGCCAAGGCTTTCTAGACCCCTACGAGCAGTACTTC. Residues: CASSQGFLDPYEQYF.

This clonotype was detected a few times. This rearrangement joins TRBV4-2 to TRBJ2-5, with D perhaps TRBD1 (6 bases). CDR3 length: 15 amino acids. Germline-derived CDR1 and CDR2 are LGHNA and YNFKEQ. V dropped 1 base and J dropped 1 base, with 10 bases sitting between them. The CDR3 is CASSQADRTQETQYF. In nucleotides, the CDR3 is TGTGCCAGCAGCCAAGCCGACAGGACCCAAGAGACCCAGTACTTC.

Regarding this clonotype: A much larger clone differs from this one at a single base, so this may be a read error. This is likely a read error, given that the CDR3 carries no conserved phenylalanine or tryptophan at its end. The J gene is TRBJ2-1, the V gene TRBV6-1; D unresolved. V lost 10 bases and J 3 bases, leaving 19 bases between the germline ends. Germline V gene data show CDR1 as MNHNS and CDR2 as SASEGT. This CDR3 is built from 15 residues. The CDR3 reads CAISLSPTVYNEQFC. DNA of the CDR3: TGTGCCATCAGCCTCTCTCCGACTGTCTACAATGAGCAGTTCTGC.